The 31 T cell receptor beta chains reported below all come from one sample, sequenced in a study of blood T cell repertoires in COVID-19 (dated by TCRdb to about 2020). Libraries were built with the immunoSEQ multiplex PCR assay. The table comes from immuneACCESS by way of TCRdb, which keeps in-frame sequences with V and J called. Part of the clones is missing from these tables; in studies checked, under half for an unresolved V gene and the rest for unknown reasons. The sample yields about 60,000 clones; 70% to 90% were counted once. The ten largest clones represent more than 0.95% of the sample. The sample was peripheral blood. These receptors were collected from a man aged 35-49 years with acute or convalescent COVID-19.

The CDR3 sequence is CASNRPAQGFIEAFF. The CDR3 nucleotides read TGTGCCAGTAACAGACCCGCACAGGGGTTTATTGAAGCTTTCTTT. This chain connects TRBV19 to TRBJ1-1; 7 nucleotides align to TRBD1. The CDR3 spans 15 residues. V dropped 7 bases and J dropped 7; count of bases not matched to a gene: 15. The V gene's germline CDR1 is LNHDA and CDR2 SQIVND (reference sequence).

The chain is built from TRBV7-2 and TRBJ2-1; TRBD2 matches 7 bases. The V segment lost 6 bases and the J segment 2 bases; nucleotides outside the gene matches: 7. This CDR3 is built from 15 residues. CDR1 and CDR2 from the germline V gene are SGHTA and FQGNSA. CDR3 nucleotides: TGTGCCAGCAGACCCCTTGGGGGGGCCTACAATGAGCAGTTCTTC. Its protein product is CASRPLGGAYNEQFF.

A word on this clone: One end of the junction fails to match germline, which may point to a read error. This chain links TRBV28 with TRBJ1-5; the D gene is possibly TRBD1 (6 bases). The CDR3 covers 15 residues. Germline CDR1 and CDR2: MDHEN and SYDVKM. The CDR3: CASSLPGQINQPQHF. CDR3 coding DNA: TGTGCCAGTAGTTTGCCTGGACAGATCAATCAGCCCCAGCATTTT.

The V and J genes are TRBV20-1 and TRBJ1-2; TRBD1 aligns across 9 bases. The CDR3 spans 13 residues. The germline V gene encodes CDR1 DFQATT and CDR2 SNEGSKA (reference sequence). Losses at the gene ends were 7 bases for V and 10 bases for J; bases not matched to a gene: 13. CDR3: CSGSEGQGRTYTF. CDR3 nucleotide sequence: TGCAGTGGGAGTGAGGGACAGGGAAGAACCTACACCTTC.

The V gene is TRBV11-2, the J gene TRBJ1-1; no reliable D call. V was clipped by 6 bases and J by 6 bases, with 8 bases between them. Per germline, CDR1 SGHAT and CDR2 FQNNGV. The CDR3 is 11 amino acids. DNA for the CDR3: TGTGCCAGCAGTGGCGGCCCTGAAGCTTTCTTT. Translated: CASSGGPEAFF.

The chain joins TRBV18 to TRBJ1-4, with 10 bases aligning to TRBD1. Germline trimming cut 1 base from V and 4 bases from J; bases unmatched to any gene: 0. The germline gives CDR1 KGHSH, CDR2 LQKENI. The CDR3 runs 15 residues. For the CDR3, the DNA is TGTGCCAGCTCACCACGGACAGGGGGTAATGAAAAACTGTTTTTT. Translated, it gives CASSPRTGGNEKLFF.

V usage is TRBV24-1 and J usage is TRBJ1-5; possible D gene TRBD1, 5 bases. The V end was cut by 3 bases, the J end by 6 bases, with 14 bases between. The germline CDR1 and CDR2 sequences are KGHDR and SFDVKD. There are 15 residues in the CDR3. This CDR3 reads CATSDGGGMGQPQHF. The CDR3 region has the DNA TGTGCCACCAGTGATGGGGGGGGTATGGGTCAGCCCCAGCATTTT.

This clone was counted between two and nine times. V is TRBV4-1 and J is TRBJ2-7; D uncertain. The CDR3 consists of 15 residues. Germline V gives CDR1 MGHRA, CDR2 YSYEKL. Deletions cut 4 bases from V and 0 bases from J, with 13 bases between. In DNA form, the CDR3 reads TGCGCCAGCAGCCGGGCCACTTTGAGCTCCTACGAGCAGTACTTC. This encodes CASSRATLSSYEQYF.

The DNA for the CDR3 is TGTGCCAGCAGCTTCTTAGCGGGGGGCGGCACAGATACGCAGTATTTT. This gives the protein CASSFLAGGGTDTQYF. The rearrangement links TRBV4-2 to TRBJ2-3; 10 bases are shared with TRBD2. CDR3 length: 16 residues. In germline, CDR1 is LGHNA, CDR2 YNFKEQ. J lost 1 base, V lost 5 bases, and 6 bases had no gene match.

The gene calls are TRBV5-1 and TRBJ2-7, with 8 bases lining up with TRBD1. The CDR3 runs to 15 residues. V dropped 0 bases and J dropped 5; count of bases not matched to a gene: 7. Germline CDR1 and CDR2: SGHRS and YFSETQ. CDR3 in amino acids: CASSLAVTGEDEQYF. The CDR3 coding sequence is TGCGCCAGCAGCTTGGCAGTGACAGGGGAGGACGAGCAGTACTTC.

The CDR3 coding sequence is TGTGCCAGCAGTGAAGCGCGCCCCCAGGGGGGCTACACCTTC. Translating gives CASSEARPQGGYTF. The rearrangement joins TRBV6-1 to TRBJ1-2, with D possibly being TRBD1 (6 bases). With 0 bases removed from V and 8 bases from J, the gap between germline ends came to 13 bases. The CDR3 sequence is 14 residues long. Germline loops: CDR1 MNHNS, CDR2 SASEGT.

In its sample, this clone was seen a few times. This rearrangement joins TRBV12-5 to TRBJ2-5, with 12 bases lining up with TRBD2. V was clipped by 1 base and J by 7 bases; unmatched bases: 10. Germline loops: CDR1 LGHNT, CDR2 FRNRAP. The CDR3 is 17 residues long. The CDR3 sequence: CASGLGTSGAPSGTQYF. The DNA for the CDR3 is TGTGCTAGTGGTTTGGGGACTAGCGGGGCTCCATCCGGGACCCAGTACTTC.

The rearrangement links TRBV10-2 to TRBJ1-1; 7 bases agree with TRBD1. Germline V gene sequence: CDR1 WSHSY, CDR2 SAAADI. The CDR3 is made up of 12 amino acids. J was trimmed by 4 bases and V by 6 bases; bases with no gene match: 2. Here the CDR3 DNA reads TGCGCCAGCAGGACAGGGATCACTGAAGCTTTCTTT. Translating gives CASRTGITEAFF.

The rearrangement links TRBV19 to TRBJ1-6, with D possibly being TRBD1 (5 bases). The germline V gene encodes CDR1 LNHDA and CDR2 SQIVND (reference sequence). The CDR3 loop spans 14 amino acids. Trimming removed 3 bases from V and 3 bases from J, with 6 bases in between. The CDR3 loop reads CASSIDSYNSPLHF. CDR3 bases: TGTGCCAGTAGTATTGACAGCTATAATTCACCCCTCCACTTT.

The V and J genes are TRBV4-1 and TRBJ1-2, with a weak D call TRBD1 (5 bases). The germline V and J ends were trimmed by 1 base and 7 bases, with 13 bases remaining between them. This CDR3 region has 14 residues. Germline loops: CDR1 MGHRA, CDR2 YSYEKL. CDR3 amino acids: CASSQGGGARGYTF. For the CDR3, the DNA is TGCGCCAGCAGCCAAGGAGGAGGGGCGCGTGGCTACACCTTC.

This chain connects TRBV9 to TRBJ1-6; D may be TRBD1 (6 bases). The CDR3 extends over 14 amino acids. Germline V gives CDR1 SGDLS, CDR2 YYNGEE. Deletions cut 3 bases from V and 8 bases from J, with 12 bases between. The CDR3 reads CASSARQVDSPLHF. In DNA, the CDR3 is TGTGCCAGCAGCGCCAGACAGGTGGATTCACCCCTCCACTTT. The full variable domain, rest sourced from reference TRBV9 and TRBJ1-6, is DSGVTQTPKHLITATGQRVTLRCSPRSGDLSVYWYQQSLDQGLQFLIQYYNGEERAKGNILERFSAQQFPDLHSELNLSSLELGDSALYFCASSARQVDSPLHFGNGTRLTVT.

This clone was observed a few times. The chain carries TRBV5-1 and TRBJ1-1; D not resolved. This CDR3 has 15 residues. The germline V gene has CDR1 SGHRS and CDR2 YFSETQ. Trimming cost V 4 bases and J 0 bases, with 13 bases left between them. The CDR3 bases are TGCGCCAGCAGCCCACACACAGACATGAACACTGAAGCTTTCTTT. Its translation: CASSPHTDMNTEAFF.

This clone was counted a single time. This chain links TRBV11-3 with TRBJ2-1, with 9 positions matching TRBD2. The germline CDR1 and CDR2 sequences are SGHNT and YENEEA. The trim removed 5 bases at V and 1 base at J, leaving 6 bases unmatched. The CDR3 covers 16 residues. This CDR3 reads CASSQVAGVSYNEQFF. The CDR3 DNA is TGTGCCAGCAGCCAAGTAGCGGGGGTGTCCTACAATGAGCAGTTCTTC. The full variable domain, rest sourced from reference TRBV11-3 and TRBJ2-1, is EAGVVQSPRYKIIEKKQPVAFWCNPISGHNTLYWYLQNLGQGPELLIRYENEEAVDDSQLPKDRFSAERLKGVDSTLKIQPAELGDSAVYLCASSQVAGVSYNEQFFGPGTRLTVL.

The chain has TRBV7-2 and TRBJ2-7, with D unclear. Trimming cost V 2 bases and J 3 bases, with 11 bases left between them. CDR3 length: 14 residues. CDR1 SGHTA and CDR2 FQGNSA come from the germline V gene. CDR3 protein: CASSLTKAVYEQYF. In DNA form, the CDR3 reads TGTGCCAGCAGCTTAACGAAGGCGGTCTACGAGCAGTACTTC.

The genes are TRBV6-5 and TRBJ1-6; D remains ambiguous. Trimming took off 3 bases at V and 9 bases at J, with 18 bases between the two ends. The CDR3 is 16 amino acids. Germline V gene data show CDR1 as MNHEY and CDR2 as SVGAGI. CDR3 bases: TGTGCCAGCAGTTATTTTTACAACACCATTTCTTCACCCCTCCACTTT. This translates into CASSYFYNTISSPLHF.

This clone was found a few times. J is TRBJ1-2 and V is TRBV30; D might be TRBD1 (5 bases). The CDR3 is made up of 13 amino acids. Trimming shortened V by 0 bases and J by 2 bases, and 7 bases separated the two germline ends. Germline V gene lookup returns CDR1 GTSNPN and CDR2 SVGIG (reference sequence). The CDR3 coding sequence is TGTGCCTGGAGTGTGGAGGGGAACTATGGCTACACCTTC. Residues: CAWSVEGNYGYTF.

This chain connects TRBV7-8 to TRBJ2-7; TRBD2 matches at 8 bases. The ends lost 2 bases at V and 5 bases at J; junction bases unmatched: 11. Per germline, CDR1 SGHVS and CDR2 FQNEAQ. CDR3 length equals 16 residues. CDR3 sequence (DNA): TGTGCCAGCAGCTTAATGGCTAGCGGGCTCCTGGACGAGCAGTACTTC. It is translated as CASSLMASGLLDEQYF.

The V gene is TRBV3-1 (or the pseudogene TRBV3-2), the J gene TRBJ1-1; D is unresolved. In germline, CDR1 is LGHDT, CDR2 YNNKEL (reference sequence). This CDR3 is 13 amino acids long. The V end lost 5 bases, the J end lost 5 bases, and 12 bases lay between the germline ends. CDR3 in DNA: TGTGCCAGCAGCGGAGCCTCGGGGACTGAAGCTTTCTTT. As protein: CASSGASGTEAFF.

The rearrangement links TRBV11-3 to TRBJ2-1; tentative D call: TRBD2 (7 bases). Germline V CDR1 and CDR2: SGHNT, YENEEA. The CDR3 is made up of 16 amino acids. V lost 2 bases and J 2 bases, leaving 13 bases between the germline ends. CDR3 sequence reads: CASSLRGGLAYNEQFF. The CDR3 DNA reads as TGTGCCAGCAGCTTACGCGGGGGCCTTGCCTACAATGAGCAGTTCTTC.

The chain links TRBV4-1 to TRBJ1-2, with TRBD1 identical over 8 bases. V was clipped by 0 bases and J by 2 bases; unmatched bases: 11. Germline CDR1 MGHRA, CDR2 YSYEKL. CDR3 length: 18 residues. The CDR3: CASSQDQGALGRNYGYTF. CDR3 coding DNA: TGCGCCAGCAGCCAAGATCAGGGGGCCTTAGGAAGAAACTATGGCTACACCTTC.

The chain has TRBV30 and TRBJ2-2; TRBD2 aligns across 12 bases. Germline V gives CDR1 GTSNPN, CDR2 SVGIG (reference sequence). The CDR3 is 17 residues long. V dropped 3 bases and J dropped 0; count of bases not matched to a gene: 5. The CDR3 loop is CAWRRLAGAANTGELFF. The CDR3 DNA sequence: TGTGCCTGGAGGAGACTAGCGGGGGCCGCGAACACCGGGGAGCTGTTTTTT.

The genes are TRBV27 and TRBJ1-6; D uncertain. Per the germline V gene, CDR1 is MNHEY and CDR2 is SMNVEV (reference sequence). This CDR3 has 14 residues. V lost 4 bases to trimming and J lost 7 bases, with 11 bases between them. CDR3 residues: CASSYREQNSPLHF. The CDR3 nucleotides read TGTGCCAGCAGTTATCGGGAACAAAATTCACCCCTCCACTTT.

The V and J genes are TRBV11-3 and TRBJ1-1; possible D gene TRBD1, 5 bases. The CDR3 totals 15 residues. Trimming left V 4 bases short and J 1 base short, with 13 bases between. Germline CDR1 is SGHNT and CDR2 is YENEEA. The CDR3 region is CASSSRRTPNTEAFF. The CDR3 coding sequence is TGTGCCAGCAGCTCCCGCCGGACACCGAACACTGAAGCTTTCTTT.

The chain links TRBV2 to TRBJ1-6, with a tentative D call TRBD1 (6 bases). The CDR3 has 15 residues. V was shortened by 0 bases and J by 9 bases, with 12 bases between the two germline ends. Looked up from germline, CDR1 is SNHLY and CDR2 is FYNNEI. The CDR3 region has the DNA TGTGCCAGCAGTGAAGCGGACAGAAAAGGTTCACCCCTCCACTTT. Protein sequence: CASSEADRKGSPLHF. Supplemented by reference TRBV2 and TRBJ1-6, the full variable domain reads EPEVTQTPSHQVTQMGQEVILRCVPISNHLYFYWYRQILGQKVEFLVSFYNNEISEKSEIFDDQFSVERPDGSNFTLKIRSTKLEDSAMYFCASSEADRKGSPLHFGNGTRLTVT.

This chain links TRBV5-1 with TRBJ2-2; maybe TRBD1 (8 bases). Germline CDR1 reads SGHRS; CDR2 reads YFSETQ. Trimming removed 4 bases at V and 5 bases at J, with 15 bases between. The CDR3 covers 15 residues. The CDR3 bases are TGCGCCAGCAGCCCTGACAGGGGAGGGACCGGGGAGCTGTTTTTT. As protein: CASSPDRGGTGELFF.

This chain connects TRBV7-2 to TRBJ1-5; D gene unclear. The CDR3 totals 13 residues. Trimming shortened V by 5 bases and J by 4 bases, and 9 bases separated the two germline ends. Germline lookup yields CDR1 SGHTA and CDR2 FQGNSA. CDR3 coding DNA: TGTGCCAGCAGCCCAGACTGGAATCAGCCCCAGCATTTT. Protein sequence: CASSPDWNQPQHF.